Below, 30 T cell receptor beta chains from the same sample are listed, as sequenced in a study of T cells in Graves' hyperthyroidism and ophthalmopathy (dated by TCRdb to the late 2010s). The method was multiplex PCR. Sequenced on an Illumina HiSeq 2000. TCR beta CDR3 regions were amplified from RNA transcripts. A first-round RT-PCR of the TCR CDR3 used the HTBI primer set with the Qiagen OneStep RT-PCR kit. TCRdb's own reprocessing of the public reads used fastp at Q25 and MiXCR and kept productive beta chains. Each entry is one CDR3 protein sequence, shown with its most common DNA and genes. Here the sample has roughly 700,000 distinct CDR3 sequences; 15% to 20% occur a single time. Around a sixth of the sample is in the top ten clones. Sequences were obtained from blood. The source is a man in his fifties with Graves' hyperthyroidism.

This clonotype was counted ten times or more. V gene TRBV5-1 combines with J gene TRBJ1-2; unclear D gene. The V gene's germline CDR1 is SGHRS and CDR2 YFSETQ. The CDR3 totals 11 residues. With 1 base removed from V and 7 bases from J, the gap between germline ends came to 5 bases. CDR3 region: CASSLTGGYTF. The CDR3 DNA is TGCGCCAGCAGCTTGACGGGTGGCTACACCTTC.

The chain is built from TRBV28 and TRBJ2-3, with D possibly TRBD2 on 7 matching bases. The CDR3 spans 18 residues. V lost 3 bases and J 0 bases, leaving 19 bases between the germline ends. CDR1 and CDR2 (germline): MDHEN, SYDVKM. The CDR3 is CASSFWGGRPSSTDTQYF. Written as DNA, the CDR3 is TGTGCCAGCAGTTTTTGGGGGGGCCGCCCTTCTAGCACAGATACGCAGTATTTT. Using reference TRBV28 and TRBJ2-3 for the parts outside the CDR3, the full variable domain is DVKVTQSSRYLVKRTGEKVFLECVQDMDHENMFWYRQDPGLGLRLIYFSYDVKMKEKGDIPEGYSVSREKKERFSLILESASTNQTSMYLCASSFWGGRPSSTDTQYFGPGTRLTVL.

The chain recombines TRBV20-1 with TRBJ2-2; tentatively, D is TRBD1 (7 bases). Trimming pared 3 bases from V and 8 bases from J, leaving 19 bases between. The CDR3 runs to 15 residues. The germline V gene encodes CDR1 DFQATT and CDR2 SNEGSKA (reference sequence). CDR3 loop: CSASPDRDFSGELFF. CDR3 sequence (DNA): TGCAGTGCTAGCCCCGACAGGGACTTCTCTGGGGAGCTGTTTTTT.

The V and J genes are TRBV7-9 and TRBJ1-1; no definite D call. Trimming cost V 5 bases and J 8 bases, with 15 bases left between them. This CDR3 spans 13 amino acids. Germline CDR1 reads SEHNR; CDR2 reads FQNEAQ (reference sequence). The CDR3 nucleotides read TGTGCCAGCAGCCATCCGGACCGTCCCGAAGCTTTCTTT. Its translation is CASSHPDRPEAFF.

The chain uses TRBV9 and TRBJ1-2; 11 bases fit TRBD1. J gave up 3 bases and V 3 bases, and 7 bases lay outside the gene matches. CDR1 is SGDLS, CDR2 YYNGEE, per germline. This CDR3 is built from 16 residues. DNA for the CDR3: TGTGCCAGCAGCGACGCCGGGACAGGGGGTCACTATGGCTACACCTTC. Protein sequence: CASSDAGTGGHYGYTF. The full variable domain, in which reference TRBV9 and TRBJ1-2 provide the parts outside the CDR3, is DSGVTQTPKHLITATGQRVTLRCSPRSGDLSVYWYQQSLDQGLQFLIQYYNGEERAKGNILERFSAQQFPDLHSELNLSSLELGDSALYFCASSDAGTGGHYGYTFGSGTRLTVV.

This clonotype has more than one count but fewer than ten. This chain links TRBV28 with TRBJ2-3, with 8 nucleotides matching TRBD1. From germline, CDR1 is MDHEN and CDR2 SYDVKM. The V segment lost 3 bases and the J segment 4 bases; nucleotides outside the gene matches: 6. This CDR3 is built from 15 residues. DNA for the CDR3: TGTGCCAGCAGTTTCAGGGGGCGCTGGCCAGATACGCAGTATTTT. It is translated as CASSFRGRWPDTQYF.

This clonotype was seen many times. The CDR3 bases are TGTGCCAGCAGTGTTGGACTAGCCAAAAACATTCAGTACTTC. This sequence encodes CASSVGLAKNIQYF. The V and J genes are TRBV2 and TRBJ2-4; D may be TRBD2 (5 bases). The CDR3 extends over 14 amino acids. Looked up from germline, CDR1 is SNHLY and CDR2 is FYNNEI. V was shortened by 4 bases and J by 0 bases, with 7 bases between the two germline ends.

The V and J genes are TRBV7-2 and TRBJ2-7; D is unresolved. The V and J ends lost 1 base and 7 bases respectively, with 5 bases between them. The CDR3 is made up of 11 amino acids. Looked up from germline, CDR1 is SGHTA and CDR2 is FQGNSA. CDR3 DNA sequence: TGTGCCAGCAGCTTAGTTGAGGAGCAGTACTTC. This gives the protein CASSLVEEQYF.

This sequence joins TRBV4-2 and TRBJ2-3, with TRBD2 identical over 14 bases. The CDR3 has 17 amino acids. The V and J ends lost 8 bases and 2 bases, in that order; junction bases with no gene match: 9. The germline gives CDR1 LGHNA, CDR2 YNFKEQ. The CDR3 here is CASARLAGGVDTDTQYF. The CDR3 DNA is TGTGCCAGCGCCAGACTAGCGGGGGGGGTGGACACAGATACGCAGTATTTT.

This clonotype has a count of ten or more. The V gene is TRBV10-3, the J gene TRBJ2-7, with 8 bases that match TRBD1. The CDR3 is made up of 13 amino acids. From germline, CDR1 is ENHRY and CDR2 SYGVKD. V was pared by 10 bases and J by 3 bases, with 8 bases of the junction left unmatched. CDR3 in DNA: TGTGCCACCTGGACAGGGACTTTCTACGAGCAGTACTTC. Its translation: CATWTGTFYEQYF.

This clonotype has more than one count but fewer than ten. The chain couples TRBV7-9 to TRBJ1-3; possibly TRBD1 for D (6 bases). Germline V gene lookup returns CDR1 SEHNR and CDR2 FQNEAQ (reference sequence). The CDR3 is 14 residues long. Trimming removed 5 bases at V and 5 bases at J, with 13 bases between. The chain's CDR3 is CASSPRTERNTIYF. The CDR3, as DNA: TGTGCCAGCAGCCCCCGGACAGAGAGAAACACCATATATTTT.

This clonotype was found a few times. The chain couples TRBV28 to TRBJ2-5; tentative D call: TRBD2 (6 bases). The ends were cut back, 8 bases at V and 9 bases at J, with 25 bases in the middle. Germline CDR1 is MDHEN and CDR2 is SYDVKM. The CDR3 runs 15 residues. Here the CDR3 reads CASSPPTSSREAQYF. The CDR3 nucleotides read TGTGCCAGCTCACCACCAACTAGCTCCCGCGAGGCCCAGTACTTC.

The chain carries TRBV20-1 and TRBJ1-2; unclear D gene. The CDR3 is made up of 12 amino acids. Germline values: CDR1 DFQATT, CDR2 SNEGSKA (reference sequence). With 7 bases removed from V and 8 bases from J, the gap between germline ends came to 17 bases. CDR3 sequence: CSVPGPSIGYTF. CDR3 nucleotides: TGCAGTGTTCCCGGGCCATCTATCGGCTACACCTTC.

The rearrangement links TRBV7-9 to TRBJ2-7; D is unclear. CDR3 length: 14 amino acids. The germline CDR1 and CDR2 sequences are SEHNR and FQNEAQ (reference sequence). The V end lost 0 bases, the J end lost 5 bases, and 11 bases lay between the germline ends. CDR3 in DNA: TGTGCCAGCAGCTTAGCGCCAGAATTCCACGAGCAGTACTTC. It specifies CASSLAPEFHEQYF.

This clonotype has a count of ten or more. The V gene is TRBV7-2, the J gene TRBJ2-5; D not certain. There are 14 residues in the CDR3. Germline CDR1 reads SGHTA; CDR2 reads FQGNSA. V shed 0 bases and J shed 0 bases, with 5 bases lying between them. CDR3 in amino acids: CASSLAYNQETQYF. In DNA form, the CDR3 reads TGTGCCAGCAGCTTAGCGTACAACCAAGAGACCCAGTACTTC.

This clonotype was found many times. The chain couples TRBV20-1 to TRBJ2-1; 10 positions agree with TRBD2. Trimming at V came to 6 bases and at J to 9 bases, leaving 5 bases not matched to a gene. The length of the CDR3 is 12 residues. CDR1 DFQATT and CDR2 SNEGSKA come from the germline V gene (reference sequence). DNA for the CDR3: TGCAGTGCCAGGACTAGCGGAGGTGAGCAGTTCTTC. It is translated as CSARTSGGEQFF.

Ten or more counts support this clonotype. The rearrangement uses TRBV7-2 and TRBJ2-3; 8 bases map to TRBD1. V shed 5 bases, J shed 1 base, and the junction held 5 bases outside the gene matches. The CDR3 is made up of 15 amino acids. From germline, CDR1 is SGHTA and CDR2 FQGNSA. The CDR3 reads CASSIMGQGTDTQYF. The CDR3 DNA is TGTGCCAGCAGCATAATGGGACAGGGCACAGATACGCAGTATTTT.

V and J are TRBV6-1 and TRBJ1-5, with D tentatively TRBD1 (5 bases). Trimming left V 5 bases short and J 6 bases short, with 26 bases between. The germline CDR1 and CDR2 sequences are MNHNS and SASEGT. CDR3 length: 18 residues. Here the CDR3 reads CASSLSPGGETSGQPQHF. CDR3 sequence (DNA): TGTGCCAGCAGTCTCTCCCCGGGGGGGGAGACAAGCGGTCAGCCCCAGCATTTT.

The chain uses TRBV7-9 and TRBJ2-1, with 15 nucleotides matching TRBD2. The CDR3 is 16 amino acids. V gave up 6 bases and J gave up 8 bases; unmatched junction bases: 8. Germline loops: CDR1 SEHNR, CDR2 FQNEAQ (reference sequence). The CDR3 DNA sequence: TGTGCCAGCAGGACCCCGGGACTAGCGGGAGGTTATGAGCAGTTCTTC. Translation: CASRTPGLAGGYEQFF.

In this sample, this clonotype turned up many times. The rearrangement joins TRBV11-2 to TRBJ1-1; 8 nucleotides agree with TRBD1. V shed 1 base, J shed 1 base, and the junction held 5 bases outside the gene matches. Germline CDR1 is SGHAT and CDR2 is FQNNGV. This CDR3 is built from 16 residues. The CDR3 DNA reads TGTGCCAGCAGCTTAGGCAGGGGGCATGCGAACACTGAAGCTTTCTTT. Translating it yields CASSLGRGHANTEAFF.

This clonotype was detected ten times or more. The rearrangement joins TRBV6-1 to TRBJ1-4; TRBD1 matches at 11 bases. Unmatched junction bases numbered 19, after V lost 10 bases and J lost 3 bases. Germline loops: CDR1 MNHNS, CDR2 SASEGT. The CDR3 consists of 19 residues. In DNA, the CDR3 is TGTGCCACCACGTTCAAATCTAGGACAGGGGGCATGTCTAATGAAAAACTGTTTTTT. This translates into CATTFKSRTGGMSNEKLFF.

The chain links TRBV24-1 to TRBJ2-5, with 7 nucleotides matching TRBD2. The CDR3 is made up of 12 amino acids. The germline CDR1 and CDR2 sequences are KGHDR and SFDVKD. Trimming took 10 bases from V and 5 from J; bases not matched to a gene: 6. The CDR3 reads CATAQGGETQYF. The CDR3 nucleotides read TGTGCCACAGCCCAGGGAGGGGAGACCCAGTACTTC.

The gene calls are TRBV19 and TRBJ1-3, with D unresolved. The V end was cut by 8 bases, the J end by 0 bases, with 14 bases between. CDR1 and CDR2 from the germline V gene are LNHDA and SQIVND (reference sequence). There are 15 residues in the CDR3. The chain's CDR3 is CASGRPGISGNTIYF. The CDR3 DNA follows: TGTGCCAGTGGTCGACCGGGGATCTCTGGAAACACCATATATTTT.

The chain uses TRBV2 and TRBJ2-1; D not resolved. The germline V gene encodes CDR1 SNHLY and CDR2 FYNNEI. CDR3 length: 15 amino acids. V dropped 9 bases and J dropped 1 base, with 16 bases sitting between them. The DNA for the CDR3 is TGTGCCAGTAGCAGAGAGGCGCAATCCTACAATGAGCAGTTCTTC. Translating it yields CASSREAQSYNEQFF.

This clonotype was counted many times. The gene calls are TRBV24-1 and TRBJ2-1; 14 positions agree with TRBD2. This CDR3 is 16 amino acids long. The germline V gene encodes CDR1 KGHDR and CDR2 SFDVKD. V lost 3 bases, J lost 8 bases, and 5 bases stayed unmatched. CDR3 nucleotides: TGTGCCACCAGTGATCGGACTAGCGGGAGGACCGATGAGCAGTTCTTC. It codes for CATSDRTSGRTDEQFF.

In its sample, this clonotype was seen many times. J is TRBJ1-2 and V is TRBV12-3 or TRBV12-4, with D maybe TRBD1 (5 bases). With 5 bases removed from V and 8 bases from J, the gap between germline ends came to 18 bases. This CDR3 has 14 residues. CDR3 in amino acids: CASSPLRDGAGYTF. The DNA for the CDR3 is TGTGCCAGCAGTCCTCTCCGGGATGGGGCCGGCTACACCTTC.

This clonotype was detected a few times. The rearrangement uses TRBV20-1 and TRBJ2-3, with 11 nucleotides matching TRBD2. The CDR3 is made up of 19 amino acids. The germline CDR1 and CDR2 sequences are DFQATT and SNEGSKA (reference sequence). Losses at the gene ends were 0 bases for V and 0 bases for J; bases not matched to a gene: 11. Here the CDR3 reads CSARDSGTSGLPSTDTQYF. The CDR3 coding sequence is TGCAGTGCTAGAGATTCGGGGACTAGCGGTCTTCCTAGCACAGATACGCAGTATTTT.

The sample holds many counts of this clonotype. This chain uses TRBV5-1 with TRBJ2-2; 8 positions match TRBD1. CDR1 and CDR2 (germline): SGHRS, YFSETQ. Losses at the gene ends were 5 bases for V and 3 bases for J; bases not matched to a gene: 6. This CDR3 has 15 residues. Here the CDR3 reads CASRSQGADTGELFF. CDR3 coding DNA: TGCGCCAGCAGATCTCAGGGGGCAGACACCGGGGAGCTGTTTTTT.

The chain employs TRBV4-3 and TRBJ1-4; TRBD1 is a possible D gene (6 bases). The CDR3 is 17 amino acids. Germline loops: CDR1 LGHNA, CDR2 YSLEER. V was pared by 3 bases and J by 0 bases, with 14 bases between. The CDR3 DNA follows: TGCGCCAGCAGCCAGGAGACAGGAGCTGCAACTAATGAAAAACTGTTTTTT. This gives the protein CASSQETGAATNEKLFF.

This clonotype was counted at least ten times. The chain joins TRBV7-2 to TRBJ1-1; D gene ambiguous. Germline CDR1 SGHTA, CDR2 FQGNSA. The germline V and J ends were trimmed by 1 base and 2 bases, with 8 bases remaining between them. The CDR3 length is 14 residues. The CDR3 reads CASSLDGVNTEAFF. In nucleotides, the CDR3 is TGTGCCAGCAGCTTAGATGGGGTTAACACTGAAGCTTTCTTT. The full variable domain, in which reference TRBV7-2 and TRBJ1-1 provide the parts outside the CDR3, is GAGVSQSPSNKVTEKGKDVELRCDPISGHTALYWYRQSLGQGLEFLIYFQGNSAPDKSGLPSDRFSAERTGGSVSTLTIQRTQQEDSAVYLCASSLDGVNTEAFFGQGTRLTVV.